These 17 T cell receptor beta chains came from one sample sequenced in a study of control samples from healthy donors and cancer patients. Some clones are missing from TCRdb's copy, which holds only in-frame ones; the method was immunoSEQ multiplex PCR. The repertoire holds approximately 130,000 clones, with around nine tenths as singletons. Source material: blood. These receptors all come from a man younger than 40 in good health.

This chain connects TRBV20-1 to TRBJ1-1; perhaps TRBD1 as D (5 bases). Germline CDR1 reads DFQATT; CDR2 reads SNEGSKA (reference sequence). The CDR3 extends over 11 amino acids. The V gene lost 6 bases and the J gene lost 5 bases, with 10 bases spanning the gap. CDR3 residues: CSAGENTEAFF. The CDR3 region has the DNA TGCAGTGCGGGGGAGAATACTGAAGCTTTCTTT.

CDR3 in DNA: TGTGCCAGCAGCTTGGAGGGGCGAGATCAGCCCCAGCATTTT. Protein sequence: CASSLEGRDQPQHF. The gene calls are TRBV7-9 and TRBJ1-5; maybe TRBD1 (5 bases). The CDR3 is 14 amino acids. In germline, CDR1 is SEHNR, CDR2 FQNEAQ (reference sequence). Trimming shortened V by 3 bases and J by 5 bases, and 11 bases separated the two germline ends. The full variable domain, rest sourced from reference TRBV7-9 and TRBJ1-5, is DTGVSQNPRHKITKRGQNVTFRCDPISEHNRLYWYRQTLGQGPEFLTYFQNEAQLEKSRLLSDRFSAERPKGSFSTLEIQRTEQGDSAMYLCASSLEGRDQPQHFGDGTRLSIL.

The CDR3 region is CATQTGNEKLFF. CDR3 bases: TGTGCCACCCAGACAGGGAACGAAAAACTGTTTTTT. This chain uses TRBV28 with TRBJ1-4; TRBD1 matches 7 bases. Germline values: CDR1 MDHEN, CDR2 SYDVKM. The V and J ends lost 10 bases and 8 bases, in that order; junction bases with no gene match: 7. The CDR3 runs to 12 residues.

The CDR3, as DNA: TGTGCCATCAGTGAAGGAAAACCCCAGCTCACCGGGGAGCTGTTTTTT. Protein sequence: CAISEGKPQLTGELFF. The chain recombines TRBV10-3 with TRBJ2-2; D gene unclear. CDR3 length: 16 residues. Trimming shortened V by 3 bases and J by 4 bases, and 15 bases separated the two germline ends. Germline V gene data show CDR1 as ENHRY and CDR2 as SYGVKD.

A remark on this clone: Distinct nucleotide sequences in the sample also encode this CDR3. This chain uses TRBV19 with TRBJ1-5; the D is unclear. The ends were cut back, 1 base at V and 7 bases at J, with 5 bases in the middle. CDR1 is LNHDA, CDR2 SQIVND, per germline (reference sequence). The length of the CDR3 is 12 residues. CDR3 loop: CASSIVGQPQHF. As DNA, the CDR3 is TGTGCCAGTAGTATAGTCGGGCAGCCCCAGCATTTT.

The rearrangement uses TRBV4-2 and TRBJ1-2, with D possibly being TRBD1 (5 bases). CDR1 and CDR2 from the germline V gene are LGHNA and YNFKEQ. This CDR3 is 14 amino acids long. The ends were cut back, 1 base at V and 3 bases at J, with 9 bases in the middle. CDR3 coding DNA: TGTGCCAGCAGCCAAGGGGGGGTTGACTATGGCTACACCTTC. This gives the protein CASSQGGVDYGYTF.

In nucleotides, the CDR3 is TGTGCCAGCTCACCACGAGGGAACGAGCAGTACTTC. Amino acids: CASSPRGNEQYF. The V call is TRBV18, the J call TRBJ2-7; D is perhaps TRBD2 (5 bases). V shed 1 base and J shed 5 bases, with 6 bases lying between them. The CDR3 length is 12 residues. Germline values: CDR1 KGHSH, CDR2 LQKENI. Using reference TRBV18 and TRBJ2-7 for the parts outside the CDR3, the full variable domain is NAGVMQNPRHLVRRRGQEARLRCSPMKGHSHVYWYRQLPEEGLKFMVYLQKENIIDESGMPKERFSAEFPKEGPSILRIQQVVRGDSAAYFCASSPRGNEQYFGPGTRLTVT.

The chain combines TRBV5-5 with TRBJ2-3, with D unresolved. V was cut by 0 bases and J by 1 base, with 18 bases left in between. The CDR3 runs 18 residues. Germline assignment: CDR1 SGHKS and CDR2 YYEKEE (reference sequence). CDR3 coding DNA: TGTGCCAGCAGCTTGGCTCTGAGGTCCGGTCTTGGCACAGATACGCAGTATTTT. It encodes CASSLALRSGLGTDTQYF.

This chain joins TRBV7-9 and TRBJ2-7; tentatively, D is TRBD2 (6 bases). V was trimmed by 7 bases and J by 0 bases, leaving 7 bases between them. Looked up from germline, CDR1 is SEHNR and CDR2 is FQNEAQ (reference sequence). The CDR3 is 12 residues long. CDR3 loop: CASNGGSYEQYF. CDR3 nucleotides: TGTGCCAGCAACGGGGGCTCCTACGAGCAGTACTTC.

The chain couples TRBV25-1 to TRBJ2-1; D not certain. Trimming removed 5 bases at V and 0 bases at J, with 11 bases between. CDR1 and CDR2 (germline): MGHDK, SYGVNS. This CDR3 has 15 amino acids. This CDR3 reads CASSPAASSYNEQFF. The CDR3 nucleotides read TGTGCCAGCAGTCCAGCTGCGAGCTCCTACAATGAGCAGTTCTTC.

This chain links TRBV5-1 with TRBJ1-1; TRBD1 matches at 9 bases. The J segment lost 1 base and the V segment lost 3 bases, leaving 1 base of the junction unmatched. The germline gives CDR1 SGHRS, CDR2 YFSETQ. This CDR3 spans 14 amino acids. CDR3 region: CASSWGQGNTEAFF. The CDR3 bases are TGCGCCAGCAGCTGGGGACAGGGGAACACTGAAGCTTTCTTT.

The chain is built from TRBV5-1 and TRBJ2-5, with D possibly TRBD2 on 7 matching bases. This CDR3 spans 15 amino acids. CDR1 SGHRS and CDR2 YFSETQ come from the germline V gene. V gave up 5 bases and J gave up 1 base, with 15 bases separating them. CDR3 residues: CASSLGGPSQETQYF. The CDR3 region has the DNA TGCGCCAGCAGTCTCGGGGGGCCTTCCCAAGAGACCCAGTACTTC.

The chain links TRBV5-1 to TRBJ1-3, with D unclear. V was shortened by 2 bases and J by 0 bases, with 9 bases between the two germline ends. Germline assignment: CDR1 SGHRS and CDR2 YFSETQ. The CDR3 contains 15 residues. In DNA, the CDR3 is TGCGCCAGCAGCTTTGGTTATGACTCTGGAAACACCATATATTTT. Translated, it gives CASSFGYDSGNTIYF.

The V gene is TRBV9, the J gene TRBJ1-1; D call uncertain. The germline gives CDR1 SGDLS, CDR2 YYNGEE. Trimming left V 0 bases short and J 0 bases short, with 9 bases between. This CDR3 has 15 residues. CDR3 sequence: CASSVVLPLNTEAFF. The CDR3 DNA reads TGTGCCAGCAGCGTAGTTCTACCCCTGAACACTGAAGCTTTCTTT.

The chain has TRBV3-1 (or the pseudogene TRBV3-2) and TRBJ2-1; no definite D call. Trimming removed 3 bases at V and 4 bases at J, with 4 bases between. The germline V gene encodes CDR1 LGHDT and CDR2 YNNKEL (reference sequence). CDR3 size: 12 residues. The CDR3 DNA reads TGTGCCAGCAGCCACGGGTACAATGAGCAGTTCTTC. This codes for CASSHGYNEQFF.

This clone was found a few times. The chain carries TRBV4-1 and TRBJ2-5, with TRBD2 identical over 14 bases. Germline V gene lookup returns CDR1 MGHRA and CDR2 YSYEKL. The trim removed 0 bases at V and 2 bases at J, leaving 5 bases unmatched. The CDR3 spans 18 residues. CDR3 loop: CASSQDLGLAGGQETQYF. CDR3 DNA sequence: TGCGCCAGCAGCCAAGACCTCGGACTAGCGGGGGGACAAGAGACCCAGTACTTC.

The chain recombines TRBV3-1 (or the pseudogene TRBV3-2) with TRBJ1-2; 9 bases fit TRBD1. This CDR3 is built from 13 residues. Germline CDR1 and CDR2: LGHDT and YNNKEL (reference sequence). The V gene end was trimmed by 8 bases and the J gene end by 5 bases; junction bases not matched to a gene: 6. The chain's CDR3 is CASSDRGRYGYTF. CDR3 nucleotide sequence: TGTGCCAGCTCGGACAGGGGAAGATATGGCTACACCTTC.